One T cell receptor beta chain is described in this entry. No cognate antigen has been identified for it. No quality values exist for individual bases; no much larger clone is one base distant. Compared with germline, V lacks 6 bases and J lacks 6 bases; bases without a gene match: 7. The CDR3 sequence holds 15 residues, the cysteine and phenylalanine included. Solely the CDR3 DNA is kept, with 45 bases framed from the first base. The germline V gene gives CDR1 as MNHEY and CDR2 as SVGAGI. The trial excluded patients who had a history of autoimmune disease or who were on systemic immunosuppression. Peripheral blood for TCR sequencing was drawn from every dose cohort at baseline, at cycle 4 day 1 and at cycle 7 day 1. The samples were drawn from a first-in-human, open-label, multicenter phase I dose-escalation trial of ivuxolimab. The trial enrolled adults with locally advanced or metastatic head and neck squamous cell, hepatocellular, melanoma or renal cell carcinoma. CD4+ and CD8+ T cells were sorted separately from peripheral blood before TCR sequencing.

For sequencing of the TCRbeta CDR3 region, genomic DNA was extracted from the sorted cells. TCRbeta CDR3 regions were sequenced using the immunoSEQ Assay. The source is immuneACCESS, and TCRdb retained only in-frame sequences with V and J called. Part of the clones is not carried over; for the studies checked, unresolved V genes explain less than half of this, and the remainder is unexplained. For this sample there are 30,000 to 45,000 clones; roughly 87% appear just once. The ten top clones hold 15% to 20% of the sample. The data derive from a study of OX40 agonist ivuxolimab in advanced cancers. General notes on the study: The costimulatory receptor OX40 (CD134) was targeted by ivuxolimab, a fully human IgG2 agonistic monoclonal antibody. Intravenous ivuxolimab was administered to patients every 2 weeks at six dose levels: 0.01, 0.1, 0.3, 1.5, 3 and 10 mg/kg. Among the roughly 52 dose-escalation patients, about 20 had hepatocellular carcinoma, roughly 15 melanoma, 9 renal cell carcinoma and 9 head and neck cancer. A male proportion of nearly 85% and a mean age of approximately 58 years, ranging from 23 to 79, were recorded for the dose-escalation cohort. Patients were allowed to have had prior anti-PD-1, anti-PD-L1 or anti-CTLA-4 therapy, and about 40% of the dose-escalation patients had been treated with checkpoint inhibitors. Partial responses occurred in three dose-escalation patients, of whom one had hepatocellular carcinoma and two had cutaneous melanoma. Peripheral TCRbeta sequencing aimed to test whether ivuxolimab altered TCR sequence diversity and caused clonal T-cell expansion. The monotherapy dose-escalation portion (N ≈ 56 patients) of the phase I ivuxolimab trial is reported in the paper.

What the research found in general, with its limitations: Antigen specificity was not determined for the clonally expanded peripheral T cells. Low levels of normalized T-cell clonal expansion were also shown by some nonresponding patients. Partial responders in the 0.1-3.0 mg/kg groups had among the lowest normalized peripheral clonal expansion, especially among CD8+ T cells. After ivuxolimab, more expanded clones were found on average in CD8+ T cells than in CD4+ T cells. Clonal expansion of both CD4+ and CD8+ blood T cells was observed from baseline to week 6 at doses 0.1 to 3.0 mg/kg.

Here the sequenced sample was CD4+ or CD8+ T cells sorted from blood, taken in a trial of the OX40 agonist ivuxolimab. The receptor's source is an adult with an advanced solid tumor such as melanoma, head and neck, liver or kidney cancer. The V and J genes are TRBV6-5 and TRBJ2-3; 12 bases in the middle match TRBD2. The DNA sequence is as follows: TGTGCCAGCAGGACCGGACTAGCGGGAACGGATACGCAGTATTTT. Its translation is CASRTGLAGTDTQYF.